Listed below are T cell receptor beta chains from one sample, sequenced in a study of cytomegalovirus exposure and HLA in healthy donors. Produced via immunoSEQ multiplex PCR; TCRdb's table is partial and in-frame only. The sample includes approximately 150,000 clones, 75% to 80% of them seen just once. The sequencing sample was made of PBMCs. All receptors come from a woman under 30 in good health and CMV-seropositive. CDR3s include the opening cysteine and the closing phenylalanine or tryptophan. Fields, in order: D gene, V gene, J gene, clone size, CDR3 protein, CDR3 DNA. D genes are given only for firm matches. Only some rows state a clone size, as once, few, many or a class for expanded clones.

>NA|TRBV20-1|TRBJ2-7|NA
CGRRSYEQYF
TGCGGGAGACGGAGCTACGAGCAGTACTTC
>TRBD1|TRBV6-5|TRBJ1-4|few
CASKAGTGNEKLFF
TGTGCCAGCAAAGCCGGGACAGGGAATGAAAAACTGTTTTTT
>NA|TRBV7-8|TRBJ2-5|NA
CASSLRSGQETQYF
TGTGCCAGCAGCTTACGATCGGGCCAAGAGACCCAGTACTTC
>NA|TRBV9|TRBJ1-1|NA
CASTGPDSLMNTEAFF
TGTGCCAGCACCGGCCCGGACAGCTTAATGAACACTGAAGCTTTCTTT
>NA|TRBV5-1|TRBJ2-7|NA
CASSLSRSYEQYF
TGCGCCAGCAGCTTGTCCAGATCCTACGAGCAGTACTTC
>TRBD1|TRBV7-8|TRBJ2-5|NA
CASSPLDREETQYF
TGTGCCAGCAGCCCGTTGGACAGGGAAGAGACCCAGTACTTC
>NA|TRBV6-4|TRBJ1-2|NA
CASRDPGRMYGYTF
TGTGCCAGCAGAGACCCAGGGCGGATGTATGGCTACACCTTC
>NA|TRBV6-1|TRBJ1-2|NA
CASILWGRGDGYTF
TGTGCCAGCATCTTATGGGGCAGGGGAGATGGCTACACCTTC
>NA|TRBV7-9|TRBJ2-1|NA
CASSLTSEQFF
TGTGCCAGCAGCTTAACTTCCGAGCAGTTCTTC
>NA|TRBV11-3|TRBJ2-3|NA
CASSLGGGTDTQYF
TGTGCCAGCAGCTTAGGCGGGGGCACAGATACGCAGTATTTT
>NA|TRBV27|TRBJ1-6|once
CASSLSYEAPLHF
TGTGCCAGCAGTTTATCGTACGAGGCACCCCTCCACTTT
>TRBD1|TRBV27|TRBJ2-7|NA
CASSLSQGAVHEQYF
TGTGCCAGCAGTTTATCCCAGGGGGCGGTCCACGAGCAGTACTTC
>NA|TRBV18|TRBJ2-1|NA
CASSPQDRSSSYNEQFF
TGTGCCAGCTCACCGCAAGACAGGTCGAGCTCCTACAATGAGCAGTTCTTC
>NA|TRBV10-2|TRBJ2-7|once
CASTSAVTYEQYF
TGCGCCAGCACTAGCGCGGTAACCTACGAGCAGTACTTC
>NA|TRBV27|TRBJ2-5|NA
CASSSLENYQETQYF
TGTGCCAGCAGTTCCCTAGAGAATTACCAAGAGACCCAGTACTTC
>TRBD1|TRBV28|TRBJ2-7|NA
CASSLPRTGVFRDSYEQYF
TGTGCCAGCAGTTTACCCCGGACAGGGGTCTTCCGTGATTCCTACGAGCAGTACTTC
>NA|TRBV28|TRBJ2-1|NA
CASRPSGVGSYNEQFF
TGTGCCAGCAGGCCGTCGGGGGTCGGGTCCTACAATGAGCAGTTCTTC
>TRBD1|TRBV5-4|TRBJ1-1|NA
CASSLTGTDTEAFF
TGTGCCAGCAGCCTGACAGGGACAGACACTGAAGCTTTCTTT
>NA|TRBV6-1|TRBJ1-3|few
CASSEAPLRSGNTIYF
TGTGCCAGCAGTGAAGCTCCACTCCGTTCAGGAAACACCATATATTTT
>NA|TRBV5-1|TRBJ1-4|once
CASSLTGTPNEKLFF
TGCGCCAGCAGCCTCACCGGGACTCCTAATGAAAAACTGTTTTTT
>NA|TRBV7-9|TRBJ1-6|NA
CASSLEVAGRWSNSPLHF
TGTGCCAGCAGCTTAGAAGTGGCAGGGAGGTGGAGCAATTCACCCCTCCACTTT
>NA|TRBV6-6|TRBJ2-4|NA
CASSPKNIQYF
TGTGCCAGCAGTCCGAAAAACATTCAGTACTTC
>TRBD1|TRBV19|TRBJ1-2|NA
CASSILPGQGFLTNYGYTF
TGTGCCAGTAGTATCTTACCCGGACAGGGGTTTCTAACCAACTATGGCTACACCTTC
>TRBD1|TRBV6-6|TRBJ1-5|NA
CASSPQDRGGNQPQHF
TGTGCCAGCAGTCCCCAAGACAGGGGAGGCAATCAGCCCCAGCATTTT
>TRBD1|TRBV28|TRBJ2-1|NA
CASSSAGTGAYNEQFF
TGTGCCAGCAGTTCGGCCGGGACAGGGGCCTACAATGAGCAGTTCTTC
>TRBD1|TRBV19|TRBJ1-2|NA
CASSAGQVYGYTF
TGTGCCAGTAGTGCGGGACAGGTCTATGGCTACACCTTC
>TRBD1|TRBV9|TRBJ1-2|NA
CASSDDRAYGYTF
TGTGCCAGCAGCGACGACAGGGCGTATGGCTACACCTTC
>TRBD1|TRBV27|TRBJ2-1|NA
CASSQQGISGSQFF
TGTGCCAGCAGTCAACAGGGGATCTCGGGGTCGCAGTTCTTC
>NA|TRBV5-1|TRBJ2-7|NA
CASRKDSSKEQYF
TGCGCCAGCAGAAAGGACAGTTCGAAAGAGCAGTACTTC
>TRBD1|TRBV5-4|TRBJ1-6|NA
CASSQGTGNSPLHF
TGTGCCAGCAGCCAAGGGACAGGTAATTCACCCCTCCACTTT
>TRBD1|TRBV11-2|TRBJ2-2|NA
CASSNGQVVLGELFF
TGTGCCAGCAGCAACGGACAGGTCGTTCTCGGGGAGCTGTTTTTT
>NA|TRBV9|TRBJ1-1|NA
CASSEGVLNTEAFF
TGTGCCAGCAGCGAGGGAGTTCTGAACACTGAAGCTTTCTTT
>TRBD1|TRBV6-5|TRBJ1-4|NA
CASSYGQGVNEKLFF
TGTGCCAGCAGTTACGGTCAGGGGGTTAATGAAAAACTGTTTTTT
>NA|TRBV10-1|TRBJ2-5|NA
CATPREGAVLRETQYF
TGCGCCACCCCTAGAGAGGGTGCAGTTCTTAGGGAGACCCAGTACTTC